This TCR beta chain was sequenced during a study of T cells after yellow fever vaccination. There are many counts of this clonotype. The target antigen is unknown. UMIs were added to TCR cDNA along with a universal primer site when it was made by 5'RACE template switching. Using its own MiXCR run on the 5' RACE reads, TCRdb lists one record per CDR3 protein. Altogether hundreds of thousands of distinct CDR3 sequences are present, roughly an eighth being singletons, with the ten largest covering about 15%. The study, taken as a whole, reports: Weaker in magnitude, the secondary response showed a faster peak on day 5 versus 15. Detected again after the booster were most primary-vaccination clones, at 95% to 98% CD4 and roughly 88% CD8.

Germline V CDR1 and CDR2: SGHRS, YFSETQ. V shed 1 base and J shed 0 bases, with 9 bases lying between them. The CDR3 loop spans 15 amino acids. The origin of this receptor is a man between 25 and 39 years old who received the YFV17D yellow fever vaccine. Sequenced here: PBMCs, sampled on the day of the yellow fever booster vaccination. The chain has TRBV5-1 and TRBJ2-3, with D unresolved. CDR3 sequence reads: CASSLLGGSTDTQYF. The CDR3 bases are TGCGCCAGCAGCTTGTTAGGTGGGAGCACAGATACGCAGTATTTT.